These 32 T cell receptor beta chains share one sample of origin, sequenced in a study of radiation and T cells in renal cell carcinoma. TCRdb's copy holds only in-frame clones and misses some; the assay was immunoSEQ multiplex PCR. The repertoire consists of 130,000 to 150,000 clones, with nearly 90% occurring once and the leading ten covering 9.5% to 15%. This sample's time point: baseline pretreatment blood. The treatment here: 15 Gy SBRT to primary tumor, nephrectomy 4 weeks later. The sample consisted of blood, taken from a patient whose treatment included radiotherapy and nephrectomy. These TCRs come from a woman in her fifties or sixties with renal cell carcinoma.

The chain carries TRBV7-2 and TRBJ1-5, with 10 positions matching TRBD1. Germline V gene sequence: CDR1 SGHTA, CDR2 FQGNSA. After removal of 3 bases from V and 3 bases from J, the junction contained 5 bases not matched to a gene. CDR3 size: 16 residues. For the CDR3, the DNA is TGTGCCAGCAGCTTCCCCGGGACAGGGGACAATCAGCCCCAGCATTTT. Its protein product is CASSFPGTGDNQPQHF.

This clone was recorded a few times. V is TRBV19 and J is TRBJ1-6; D call uncertain. V lost 3 bases, J lost 8 bases, and 8 bases lay in between. The germline gives CDR1 LNHDA, CDR2 SQIVND (reference sequence). This CDR3 region has 13 residues. The CDR3 here is CASSMRRDSPLHF. The DNA of the CDR3 is TGTGCCAGTAGTATGAGGAGAGATTCACCCCTCCACTTT.

This chain connects TRBV7-8 to TRBJ1-1; 9 bases map to TRBD1. This CDR3 is built from 13 residues. From germline, CDR1 is SGHVS and CDR2 FQNEAQ. The junction had 2 bases not matched to a gene; V was cut back by 6 bases and J by 3 bases. The CDR3 nucleotides read TGTGCCAGCAGACGGGACAGGGACACTGAAGCTTTCTTT. Protein product: CASRRDRDTEAFF.

The J gene is TRBJ2-7, the V gene TRBV6-5, with D possibly matching TRBD1 (5 bases). Germline lookup yields CDR1 MNHEY and CDR2 SVGAGI. The CDR3 has 16 amino acids. The V end lost 0 bases, the J end lost 4 bases, and 16 bases lay between the germline ends. This CDR3 is CASSYSNRRASYEQYF. CDR3 nucleotides: TGTGCCAGCAGTTACTCGAACAGGAGAGCCTCTTACGAGCAGTACTTC.

This chain connects TRBV6-5 to TRBJ1-6, with unresolved D. V lost 2 bases, J lost 8 bases, and 4 bases lay in between. Looked up from germline, CDR1 is MNHEY and CDR2 is SVGAGI. The CDR3 runs 12 residues. The chain's CDR3 is CASSYTDSPLHF. CDR3 sequence (DNA): TGTGCCAGCAGTTACACAGATTCACCCCTCCACTTT.

The chain combines TRBV30 with TRBJ1-2; D unresolved. The CDR3 spans 12 residues. The V gene lost 1 base and the J gene lost 8 bases, with 11 bases spanning the gap. The V gene's germline CDR1 is GTSNPN and CDR2 SVGIG (reference sequence). The CDR3 coding sequence is TGTGCCTGGAGTGGACCGGCGGGCGGCTACACCTTC. Its protein product is CAWSGPAGGYTF.

The chain is built from TRBV30 and TRBJ1-5; D unclear. Germline lookup yields CDR1 GTSNPN and CDR2 SVGIG (reference sequence). V dropped 0 bases and J dropped 7 bases, with 16 bases sitting between them. This CDR3 spans 15 amino acids. The CDR3 reads CAWSVLGPEEQPQHF. In nucleotides, the CDR3 is TGTGCCTGGAGTGTACTGGGCCCGGAGGAACAGCCCCAGCATTTT.

The V and J genes are TRBV9 and TRBJ1-1; D not resolved. The CDR3 contains 16 residues. Trimming shortened V by 0 bases and J by 2 bases, and 14 bases separated the two germline ends. Germline CDR1 and CDR2: SGDLS and YYNGEE. The CDR3 DNA reads TGTGCCAGCAGCGTAGGGAGGGTGGGTCGCAACACTGAAGCTTTCTTT. Its translation is CASSVGRVGRNTEAFF. The entire variable domain, with the rest obtained from reference TRBV9 and TRBJ1-1, is as follows: DSGVTQTPKHLITATGQRVTLRCSPRSGDLSVYWYQQSLDQGLQFLIQYYNGEERAKGNILERFSAQQFPDLHSELNLSSLELGDSALYFCASSVGRVGRNTEAFFGQGTRLTVV.

The chain joins TRBV19 to TRBJ1-1; D gene ambiguous. Germline V gene sequence: CDR1 LNHDA, CDR2 SQIVND (reference sequence). The CDR3 is made up of 13 amino acids. V was cut by 4 bases and J by 3 bases, with 9 bases left in between. As DNA, the CDR3 is TGTGCCAGTAGTACAACCTCGGACACTGAAGCTTTCTTT. Translation: CASSTTSDTEAFF. The complete variable domain, with remaining parts taken from reference TRBV19 and TRBJ1-1, reads DGGITQSPKYLFRKEGQNVTLSCEQNLNHDAMYWYRQDPGQGLRLIYYSQIVNDFQKGDIAEGYSVSREKKESFPLTVTSAQKNPTAFYLCASSTTSDTEAFFGQGTRLTVV.

Comment on this clone: This sample includes further DNA sequences coding for the same CDR3. The V and J genes are TRBV5-1 and TRBJ1-2, with D unclear. Germline V CDR1 and CDR2: SGHRS, YFSETQ. The CDR3 loop spans 13 amino acids. V was trimmed by 4 bases and J by 3 bases, leaving 10 bases between them. The CDR3: CASSPDGDYGYTF. DNA of the CDR3: TGCGCCAGCAGCCCGGACGGAGACTATGGCTACACCTTC.

The gene calls are TRBV5-8 and TRBJ2-4; no clear D. Germline V gene sequence: CDR1 SGHTS, CDR2 YDEGEE. This CDR3 has 15 amino acids. Trimming shortened V by 4 bases and J by 1 base, and 12 bases separated the two germline ends. The CDR3 bases are TGTGCCAGCAGCCTGGACCTTGGGGCCAAAAACATTCAGTACTTC. Translation: CASSLDLGAKNIQYF.

The V gene is TRBV7-2, the J gene TRBJ2-7; no firm D call. CDR3 size: 16 residues. The V gene's germline CDR1 is SGHTA and CDR2 FQGNSA. Deletions cut 1 base from V and 2 bases from J, with 15 bases between. The CDR3 here is CASSLEYISNTYEQYF. DNA of the CDR3: TGTGCCAGCAGCTTAGAATATATTTCAAACACCTACGAGCAGTACTTC.

This rearrangement joins TRBV5-1 to TRBJ2-1, with TRBD2 as a possible D gene (6 bases). Germline values: CDR1 SGHRS, CDR2 YFSETQ. The V and J ends lost 4 bases and 0 bases respectively, with 14 bases between them. The CDR3 is 16 amino acids. Written as DNA, the CDR3 is TGCGCCAGCAGCCTAATTAGCGGAAGCTCCTACAATGAGCAGTTCTTC. This gives the protein CASSLISGSSYNEQFF.

The rearrangement joins TRBV4-1 to TRBJ2-7; D is undetermined. Trimming took off 1 base at V and 3 bases at J, with 13 bases between the two ends. In germline, CDR1 is MGHRA, CDR2 YSYEKL. The CDR3 has 15 residues. CDR3 residues: CASSQAERQSYEQYF. For the CDR3, the DNA is TGCGCCAGCAGCCAAGCAGAAAGGCAGAGCTACGAGCAGTACTTC.

J is TRBJ1-2 and V is TRBV5-6; D uncertain. Deletions cut 2 bases from V and 11 bases from J, with 16 bases between. The CDR3 consists of 13 residues. Germline V lookup: CDR1 SGHDT, CDR2 YYEEEE. The CDR3, as DNA: TGTGCCAGCAGCTTCGGGTTCGCTTCGAGTTACACCTTC. This codes for CASSFGFASSYTF.

The V gene is TRBV5-4, the J gene TRBJ1-1, with unresolved D. V was shortened by 0 bases and J by 3 bases, with 21 bases between the two germline ends. CDR3 length equals 18 residues. Germline assignment: CDR1 SGHNT and CDR2 YYREEE (reference sequence). CDR3 loop: CASSLGAGWTQADTEAFF. CDR3 coding DNA: TGTGCCAGCAGCTTGGGAGCAGGATGGACCCAGGCGGACACTGAAGCTTTCTTT.

The chain couples TRBV4-1 to TRBJ1-2; perhaps TRBD1 as D (5 bases). The CDR3 contains 16 residues. Germline V gives CDR1 MGHRA, CDR2 YSYEKL. V was pared by 0 bases and J by 5 bases, with 16 bases between. This CDR3 is CASSQDRGGSLYGYTF. The CDR3 nucleotides read TGCGCCAGCAGCCAAGATCGGGGGGGATCCTTATATGGCTACACCTTC.

The chain combines TRBV4-3 with TRBJ2-7; D gene ambiguous. V was pared by 1 base and J by 5 bases, with 9 bases between. Germline V gene data show CDR1 as LGHNA and CDR2 as YSLEER. This CDR3 contains 13 residues. CDR3 amino acids: CASSQVVGHEQYF. The DNA of the CDR3 is TGCGCCAGCAGCCAAGTGGTTGGACACGAGCAGTACTTC.

Comment on this clone: At the DNA level, this CDR3 is encoded by other sequences in the same sample as well. This chain joins TRBV19 and TRBJ1-2, with D tentatively TRBD1 (5 bases). The CDR3 totals 12 residues. The ends were cut back, 5 bases at V and 6 bases at J, with 10 bases in the middle. From germline, CDR1 is LNHDA and CDR2 SQIVND (reference sequence). In DNA, the CDR3 is TGTGCCAGTAGTCGAGGGGAGGATGGCTACACCTTC. It yields the protein CASSRGEDGYTF.

The chain is built from TRBV7-3 and TRBJ2-1, with TRBD2 identical over 7 bases. Germline V gene sequence: CDR1 SGHTA, CDR2 FQGTGA. The CDR3 spans 14 residues. With V trimmed by 5 bases and J by 7 bases, 8 bases remained unmatched. The CDR3 loop is CASSPRTSSNEQFF. The CDR3 coding sequence is TGTGCCAGCAGCCCTCGGACTAGTTCTAATGAGCAGTTCTTC.

V usage is TRBV6-5 and J usage is TRBJ2-2; 7 bases map to TRBD1. The CDR3 totals 16 residues. CDR1 MNHEY and CDR2 SVGAGI come from the germline V gene. The V segment lost 4 bases and the J segment 5 bases; nucleotides outside the gene matches: 10. In DNA, the CDR3 is TGTGCCAGCAGTTTCCCACGGGACAGCTCGACCGGGGAGCTGTTTTTT. Translation: CASSFPRDSSTGELFF.

The CDR3 protein is CASSLGGTGGGSPLHF. The CDR3 DNA reads as TGTGCCAGCAGCTTAGGCGGGACAGGGGGTGGTTCACCCCTCCACTTT. The rearrangement joins TRBV7-9 to TRBJ1-6, with 11 bases identical to TRBD1. The germline gives CDR1 SEHNR, CDR2 FQNEAQ (reference sequence). The CDR3 loop spans 16 amino acids. V shed 1 base and J 9 bases; nucleotides not matched to a gene: 5.

This clone was seen a few times. The chain couples TRBV11-2 to TRBJ1-1; D ambiguous. Germline V gives CDR1 SGHAT, CDR2 FQNNGV. CDR3 size: 14 residues. The ends were cut back, 5 bases at V and 5 bases at J, with 15 bases in the middle. The CDR3 DNA is TGTGCCAGCAGCCCACTGCCCCTTGCGACTGAAGCTTTCTTT. Amino acids: CASSPLPLATEAFF.

The chain combines TRBV6-1 with TRBJ1-6; perhaps TRBD1 as D (5 bases). In germline, CDR1 is MNHNS, CDR2 SASEGT. This CDR3 has 14 residues. Trimming removed 8 bases at V and 5 bases at J, with 13 bases between. CDR3 amino acids: CASGKGTNNSPLHF. The CDR3 coding sequence is TGTGCCAGCGGGAAGGGGACGAATAATTCACCCCTCCACTTT.

The chain joins TRBV6-6 to TRBJ1-2, with 7 bases identical to TRBD1. Losses at the gene ends were 2 bases for V and 4 bases for J; bases not matched to a gene: 7. CDR3 length: 15 amino acids. Germline values: CDR1 MNHNY, CDR2 SVGAGI (reference sequence). The CDR3 spells CASSYRRQGLYGYTF. The CDR3 DNA sequence: TGTGCCAGCAGTTACCGGCGACAGGGTCTCTATGGCTACACCTTC.

The chain couples TRBV9 to TRBJ1-5, with 12 bases that match TRBD1. Germline CDR1 SGDLS, CDR2 YYNGEE. The CDR3 totals 16 residues. V shed 3 bases, J shed 4 bases, and the junction held 5 bases outside the gene matches. CDR3 nucleotides: TGTGCCAGCAGCGACCGGGACAGGGGGCCAAATCAGCCCCAGCATTTT. It codes for CASSDRDRGPNQPQHF.

The rearrangement links TRBV29-1 to TRBJ2-5, with D maybe TRBD2 (6 bases). Looked up from germline, CDR1 is SQVTM and CDR2 is ANQGSEA. Trimming took off 4 bases at V and 4 bases at J, with 13 bases between the two ends. This CDR3 has 13 residues. The CDR3 nucleotides read TGCAGCGTTGGGGGGGTAGTTACAGAGACCCAGTACTTC. It yields the protein CSVGGVVTETQYF. Full variable domain (outside the CDR3, taken from reference TRBV29-1 and TRBJ2-5): SAVISQKPSRDICQRGTSLTIQCQVDSQVTMMFWYRQQPGQSLTLIATANQGSEATYESGFVIDKFPISRPNLTFSTLTVSNMSPEDSSIYLCSVGGVVTETQYFGPGTRLLVL.

The chain is built from TRBV5-1 and TRBJ2-1; D remains unclear. V was clipped by 0 bases and J by 4 bases, with 8 bases between them. Germline V lookup: CDR1 SGHRS, CDR2 YFSETQ. This CDR3 spans 14 amino acids. CDR3 residues: CASSLGLTYNEQFF. The DNA of the CDR3 is TGCGCCAGCAGCTTGGGACTGACATACAATGAGCAGTTCTTC.

This chain links TRBV5-1 with TRBJ2-1; 10 bases match TRBD2. Unmatched junction bases numbered 3, after V lost 6 bases and J lost 9 bases. The CDR3 length is 12 residues. Germline V gene sequence: CDR1 SGHRS, CDR2 YFSETQ. The CDR3 sequence: CASKGTSAEQFF. In nucleotides, the CDR3 is TGCGCCAGCAAGGGGACTAGCGCTGAGCAGTTCTTC. Full variable domain (remainder filled in from reference TRBV5-1 and TRBJ2-1): KAGVTQTPRYLIKTRGQQVTLSCSPISGHRSVSWYQQTPGQGLQFLFEYFSETQRNKGNFPGRFSGRQFSNSRSEMNVSTLELGDSALYLCASKGTSAEQFFGPGTRLTVL.

The gene calls are TRBV29-1 and TRBJ1-2, with 7 bases matching TRBD1. Germline CDR1 reads SQVTM; CDR2 reads ANQGSEA. This CDR3 comprises 14 residues. V lost 6 bases, J lost 4 bases, and 11 bases stayed unmatched. Written as DNA, the CDR3 is TGCAGCGTGCTCCGACAGGGACGTCTCTATGGCTACACCTTC. As protein: CSVLRQGRLYGYTF.

V and J are TRBV15 and TRBJ1-6, with a weak D call TRBD1 (6 bases). The CDR3 covers 18 residues. Germline V gene lookup returns CDR1 LNHNV and CDR2 YYDKDF (reference sequence). V lost 4 bases and J 1 base, leaving 17 bases between the germline ends. CDR3 sequence: CATSNRGAGMSYNSPLHF. CDR3 coding DNA: TGTGCCACCAGCAATCGGGGGGCTGGGATGTCCTATAATTCACCCCTCCACTTT.

The J gene is TRBJ2-5, the V gene TRBV30; 9 bases are a match to TRBD2. Losses at the gene ends were 2 bases for V and 4 bases for J; bases not matched to a gene: 2. This CDR3 contains 13 residues. Germline loops: CDR1 GTSNPN, CDR2 SVGIG (reference sequence). The CDR3 DNA follows: TGTGCCTGGAGTTTACTAGCGGGAGAGACCCAGTACTTC. This encodes CAWSLLAGETQYF.